Described below is a single T cell receptor beta chain sequence and its context. The antigen is not known. CD4+ naive, central memory, regulatory and stem cell-like memory cells were sorted via CD45RO/CCR7/CD25/CD127/CD95/CD27. The data were obtained in a study of beta chain features in type 1 diabetes. The sequenced template was cDNA made from the entire isolated RNA. Assay: immunoSEQ multiplex PCR; the TCRdb copy retains only in-frame clones and omits some. The sample yields 300,000 to 450,000 clones, over 9% seen once. The germline V and J ends were trimmed by 7 bases and 2 bases, with 18 bases remaining between them. CDR1 MNHEY and CDR2 SVGAGI come from the germline V gene. There are 15 residues in the CDR3. Study conclusions and caveats: In every one of the four CD4+ subsets, TCRB CDR3s were moderately but significantly shorter in Type 1 diabetes patients. Whether HLA type affects TCRB rearrangement stayed undetermined in the present work.

The sequenced material came from central memory CD4+ T cells from blood. This chain uses TRBV6-5 with TRBJ2-7; D is ambiguous. This TCR came from a man younger than 45 with type 1 diabetes. CDR3 sequence: CASNFLTVTTYEQYF. The CDR3 DNA is TGTGCCAGCAACTTTCTGACGGTTACCACCTACGAGCAGTACTTC.